The 32 T cell receptor beta chains in this list originate from one sample, sequenced in a study of blood T cell repertoires in COVID-19. Sequencing was performed with immunoSEQ multiplex PCR; in TCRdb, only in-frame clones are kept and a portion is missing. The data contain more than 150,000 clones, approximately 80% of them seen just once; the ten biggest clones take up 9.8%. Sample: peripheral blood. These receptors were collected from a woman between 50 and 59 years old with acute or convalescent COVID-19.

V and J are TRBV3-1 (or the pseudogene TRBV3-2) and TRBJ2-1, with D perhaps matching TRBD2 (5 bases). The CDR3 has 13 amino acids. Looked up from germline, CDR1 is LGHDT and CDR2 is YNNKEL (reference sequence). Deletions cut 8 bases from V and 2 bases from J, with 10 bases between. CDR3 DNA: TGTGCCAGCGAGGGATACCCCTACAATGAGCAGTTCTTC. Residues: CASEGYPYNEQFF.

The chain has TRBV5-1 and TRBJ1-5; 8 positions agree with TRBD1. CDR1 and CDR2 (germline): SGHRS, YFSETQ. Trimming at V came to 0 bases and at J to 5 bases, leaving 4 bases not matched to a gene. This CDR3 is built from 15 residues. CDR3 in amino acids: CASSLDGQGDQPQHF. CDR3 DNA sequence: TGCGCCAGCAGCTTGGACGGACAGGGAGATCAGCCCCAGCATTTT.

This clone was seen only a few times. V usage is TRBV6-5 and J usage is TRBJ1-2, with D maybe TRBD1 (6 bases). This CDR3 has 13 residues. CDR1 is MNHEY and CDR2 is SVGAGI in the germline V gene. With 6 bases removed from V and 8 bases from J, the gap between germline ends came to 16 bases. In DNA form, the CDR3 reads TGTGCCAGCAGATCGGACAGAATCTTAGGCTACACCTTC. Residues: CASRSDRILGYTF.

V usage is TRBV11-3 and J usage is TRBJ2-3, with 7 bases matching TRBD2. The ends lost 5 bases at V and 0 bases at J; junction bases unmatched: 5. The CDR3 sequence is 15 residues long. Per germline, CDR1 SGHNT and CDR2 YENEEA. CDR3 bases: TGTGCCAGCAGCGGAAATAGCGGGAGCACAGATACGCAGTATTTT. Translated, it gives CASSGNSGSTDTQYF.

There are a few counts of this clone. V usage is TRBV6-2 or TRBV6-3 and J usage is TRBJ1-1; the D gene is possibly TRBD1 (5 bases). V lost 5 bases to trimming and J lost 4 bases, with 14 bases between them. The germline V gene has CDR1 MNHEY and CDR2 SVGEGT. The CDR3 loop spans 14 amino acids. The CDR3 here is CASSRGARGTEAFF. In DNA, the CDR3 is TGTGCCAGCAGTCGCGGGGCGCGGGGCACTGAAGCTTTCTTT.

The chain carries TRBV5-6 and TRBJ2-2, with D unclear. Looked up from germline, CDR1 is SGHDT and CDR2 is YYEEEE. Between the trimmed V and J ends, which lost 2 bases and 6 bases, there was a span of 8 bases. The CDR3 consists of 13 residues. The CDR3, as DNA: TGTGCCAGCAGCTTCGAGGTAGCCGGGGAGCTGTTTTTT. Translated, it gives CASSFEVAGELFF.

V gene TRBV5-5 combines with J gene TRBJ2-7, with TRBD1 as a possible D gene (6 bases). Trimming cost V 4 bases and J 2 bases, with 19 bases left between them. The CDR3 runs to 16 residues. Germline CDR1 SGHKS, CDR2 YYEKEE (reference sequence). The CDR3 region has the DNA TGTGCCAGCAGCCCTATCGGCCAGGGGTCCCCCTACGAGCAGTACTTC. This encodes CASSPIGQGSPYEQYF.

V usage is TRBV7-3 and J usage is TRBJ2-7; D might be TRBD1 (6 bases). Germline CDR1 SGHTA, CDR2 FQGTGA. Trimming cost V 5 bases and J 3 bases, with 11 bases left between them. There are 13 residues in the CDR3. In DNA, the CDR3 is TGTGCCAGCAGCCCCGACAGGAACTACGAGCAGTACTTC. Residues: CASSPDRNYEQYF. Full variable domain (missing parts from reference TRBV7-3 and TRBJ2-7): GAGVSQTPSNKVTEKGKYVELRCDPISGHTALYWYRQSLGQGPEFLIYFQGTGAADDSGLPNDRFFAVRPEGSVSTLKIQRTERGDSAVYLCASSPDRNYEQYFGPGTRLTVT.

The V and J genes are TRBV3-1 (or the pseudogene TRBV3-2) and TRBJ1-4; 11 nucleotides agree with TRBD1. The CDR3 is 17 residues long. Germline CDR1 and CDR2: LGHDT and YNNKEL (reference sequence). The junction had 4 bases not matched to a gene; V was cut back by 4 bases and J by 0 bases. As DNA, the CDR3 is TGTGCCAGCAGCCCCTGGGACAGGGGGACAACTAATGAAAAACTGTTTTTT. It is translated as CASSPWDRGTTNEKLFF.

This CDR3 is CASSYGSGGKYEQYF. As DNA, the CDR3 is TGTGCCAGCAGTTACGGGTCAGGGGGCAAGTACGAGCAGTACTTC. The genes are TRBV6-2 or TRBV6-3 and TRBJ2-7; TRBD1 agrees at 8 bases. This CDR3 region has 15 residues. The V and J ends lost 2 bases and 4 bases, in that order; junction bases with no gene match: 7. The germline V gene encodes CDR1 MNHEY and CDR2 SVGEGT.

The genes are TRBV3-1 (or the pseudogene TRBV3-2) and TRBJ1-2; 10 nucleotides match TRBD1. Germline V gives CDR1 LGHDT, CDR2 YNNKEL (reference sequence). This CDR3 contains 15 residues. V lost 2 bases to trimming and J lost 5 bases; unmatched junction nucleotides: 5. CDR3 coding DNA: TGTGCCAGCAGCCAACTGGGGACAGGGGAGTATGGCTACACCTTC. It yields the protein CASSQLGTGEYGYTF.

The gene calls are TRBV19 and TRBJ1-2; 9 nucleotides agree with TRBD1. Germline CDR1 LNHDA, CDR2 SQIVND (reference sequence). With 6 bases clipped from V and 4 bases from J, the junction kept 6 bases outside the gene matches. The CDR3 runs 14 residues. The CDR3 reads CASSPPGQGYGYTF. CDR3 coding DNA: TGTGCCAGTAGCCCTCCGGGACAGGGCTATGGCTACACCTTC.

The V and J genes are TRBV14 and TRBJ1-5; TRBD1 is a possible D gene (6 bases). The length of the CDR3 is 16 residues. Trimming pared 8 bases from V and 11 bases from J, leaving 28 bases between. The germline V gene encodes CDR1 SGHDN and CDR2 FVKESK. The CDR3 spells CASRRERTAFESAQHF. The CDR3 DNA sequence: TGTGCCAGCCGGAGAGAAAGGACAGCTTTTGAATCAGCCCAGCATTTT.

The V call is TRBV19, the J call TRBJ2-2, with 7 bases fitting TRBD1. V was clipped by 4 bases and J by 3 bases; unmatched bases: 5. The length of the CDR3 is 15 residues. Germline V gene sequence: CDR1 LNHDA, CDR2 SQIVND (reference sequence). The CDR3 reads CASSRDRVYTGELFF. In DNA form, the CDR3 reads TGTGCCAGTAGTAGAGACAGGGTTTACACCGGGGAGCTGTTTTTT.

The chain recombines TRBV6-5 with TRBJ1-1; 7 bases align to TRBD1. CDR3 size: 15 residues. The V segment lost 2 bases and the J segment 5 bases; nucleotides outside the gene matches: 8. Germline CDR1 MNHEY, CDR2 SVGAGI. The CDR3 DNA reads as TGTGCCAGCAGTTACCAAGGGGGCTGGGATACTGAAGCTTTCTTT. Amino acids: CASSYQGGWDTEAFF.

This chain uses TRBV23-1 with TRBJ1-2; a possible D gene is TRBD1 (5 bases). TRBV23-1 is marked as an open reading frame, function uncertain. Trimming shortened V by 0 bases and J by 3 bases, and 17 bases separated the two germline ends. The CDR3 loop spans 17 amino acids. The CDR3 DNA follows: TGCGCCAGCAGTCAATCTTGGGGGGAGGGCCTTCACTATGGCTACACCTTC. It translates to CASSQSWGEGLHYGYTF.

V gene TRBV27 combines with J gene TRBJ2-1; maybe TRBD2 (5 bases). CDR3 length: 18 amino acids. Looked up from germline, CDR1 is MNHEY and CDR2 is SMNVEV (reference sequence). Trimming took 3 bases from V and 8 from J, leaving 26 bases between them. CDR3 nucleotides: TGTGCCAGCAGTTTGAGGTGGGCAGCGGAAGGTTTTGGGTATGAGCAGTTCTTC. Its translation is CASSLRWAAEGFGYEQFF.

The chain employs TRBV4-2 and TRBJ1-5, with 9 bases aligning to TRBD1. This CDR3 contains 23 residues. Germline assignment: CDR1 LGHNA and CDR2 YNFKEQ. V dropped 1 base and J dropped 0; count of bases not matched to a gene: 22. CDR3 sequence: CASSQVPATAAGQGFYSNQPQHF. The CDR3 region has the DNA TGTGCCAGCAGCCAAGTCCCTGCGACGGCTGCCGGACAGGGGTTCTATAGCAATCAGCCCCAGCATTTT.

The V and J genes are TRBV15 and TRBJ2-3; D is possibly TRBD1 (6 bases). The CDR3 sequence is 16 residues long. The V end was cut by 0 bases, the J end by 0 bases, with 10 bases between. The V gene's germline CDR1 is LNHNV and CDR2 YYDKDF (reference sequence). This CDR3 reads CATSRDNQGSTDTQYF. CDR3 in DNA: TGTGCCACCAGCAGAGATAACCAGGGGAGCACAGATACGCAGTATTTT.

The chain recombines TRBV9 with TRBJ1-4; 8 nucleotides match TRBD1. CDR1 is SGDLS, CDR2 YYNGEE, per germline. V shed 4 bases and J 10 bases; nucleotides not matched to a gene: 12. The CDR3 contains 15 residues. The CDR3, as DNA: TGTGCCAGCAGCCCGGACAGGGAGTTTTTTGGAAAACTGTTTTTT. Translation gives CASSPDREFFGKLFF.

The J gene is TRBJ1-6, the V gene TRBV5-1; 7 bases agree with TRBD1. The J segment lost 7 bases and the V segment lost 0 bases, leaving 4 bases of the junction unmatched. Germline-derived CDR1 and CDR2 are SGHRS and YFSETQ. The length of the CDR3 is 15 residues. In nucleotides, the CDR3 is TGCGCCAGCAGCTTGGCCCAGGGGGAAAATTCACCCCTCCACTTT. Translation gives CASSLAQGENSPLHF.

The chain employs TRBV7-9 and TRBJ2-1; D ambiguous. Deletions cut 1 base from V and 1 base from J, with 17 bases between. Germline-derived CDR1 and CDR2 are SEHNR and FQNEAQ (reference sequence). The CDR3 is 18 residues long. The chain's CDR3 is CASSLEPGRSRSYNEQFF. The CDR3, as DNA: TGTGCCAGCAGCTTAGAGCCGGGTCGAAGTCGGTCCTACAATGAGCAGTTCTTC.

The gene calls are TRBV7-9 and TRBJ2-3; 11 bases match TRBD2. CDR3 length: 17 residues. Trimming cost V 2 bases and J 2 bases; bases outside gene matches: 6. Germline CDR1 and CDR2: SEHNR and FQNEAQ (reference sequence). CDR3 in DNA: TGTGCCAGCAGCTTATTTCCTAGCGGGAGGATCACAGATACGCAGTATTTT. It encodes CASSLFPSGRITDTQYF.

V and J are TRBV7-2 and TRBJ2-5; the D gene is possibly TRBD1 (6 bases). The CDR3 loop spans 16 amino acids. V shed 0 bases and J shed 5 bases, with 16 bases lying between them. CDR1 and CDR2 from the germline V gene are SGHTA and FQGNSA. The CDR3 bases are TGTGCCAGCAGCTTAGCGGGGGCTAGGTCCAGGGAGACCCAGTACTTC. It yields the protein CASSLAGARSRETQYF.

The chain has TRBV5-1 and TRBJ1-1; D is unclear. Germline V gene lookup returns CDR1 SGHRS and CDR2 YFSETQ. The CDR3 runs 15 residues. The V gene lost 0 bases and the J gene lost 6 bases, with 15 bases spanning the gap. The chain's CDR3 is CASSLAAGPVPEAFF. The CDR3 coding sequence is TGCGCCAGCAGCTTGGCCGCGGGCCCCGTCCCTGAAGCTTTCTTT. Variable domain in full (rest from reference TRBV5-1 and TRBJ1-1): KAGVTQTPRYLIKTRGQQVTLSCSPISGHRSVSWYQQTPGQGLQFLFEYFSETQRNKGNFPGRFSGRQFSNSRSEMNVSTLELGDSALYLCASSLAAGPVPEAFFGQGTRLTVV.

This chain uses TRBV28 with TRBJ2-3; 11 bases fit TRBD1. Germline lookup yields CDR1 MDHEN and CDR2 SYDVKM. This CDR3 is 17 amino acids long. Trimming at V came to 4 bases and at J to 7 bases, leaving 13 bases not matched to a gene. In DNA form, the CDR3 reads TGTGCCAGCAGTTCCCTCGCCTGGACAGGGGGCGAATATACGCAGTATTTT. It codes for CASSSLAWTGGEYTQYF.

The chain joins TRBV5-8 to TRBJ1-1; 7 nucleotides align to TRBD1. After removal of 3 bases from V and 6 bases from J, the junction contained 8 bases not matched to a gene. CDR3 length equals 14 residues. Germline V gene sequence: CDR1 SGHTS, CDR2 YDEGEE. The CDR3 loop reads CASSWDSLMAEAFF. CDR3 DNA: TGTGCCAGCAGCTGGGACAGTTTAATGGCTGAAGCTTTCTTT.

This clone was seen at least ten times. The rearrangement links TRBV6-5 to TRBJ1-1; D unclear. CDR1 is MNHEY and CDR2 is SVGAGI in the germline V gene. The V end lost 6 bases, the J end lost 11 bases, and 16 bases lay between the germline ends. This CDR3 region has 12 residues. The CDR3 loop is CASSTPGSRAFF. CDR3 sequence (DNA): TGTGCCAGCAGCACGCCCGGAAGCAGGGCTTTCTTT.

The genes are TRBV28 and TRBJ1-2, with D tentatively TRBD1 (6 bases). Trimming removed 6 bases at V and 4 bases at J, with 12 bases between. Per germline, CDR1 MDHEN and CDR2 SYDVKM. This CDR3 has 13 amino acids. CDR3 amino acids: CASSRTEIYGYTF. The DNA for the CDR3 is TGTGCCAGCAGCCGGACAGAAATCTATGGCTACACCTTC.

The chain links TRBV11-2 to TRBJ2-2; 10 bases agree with TRBD2. Losses at the gene ends were 3 bases for V and 7 bases for J; bases not matched to a gene: 5. The CDR3 is made up of 15 amino acids. Germline CDR1 and CDR2: SGHAT and FQNNGV. CDR3: CASSLQLAGSGELFF. In DNA, the CDR3 is TGTGCCAGCAGCTTGCAACTAGCGGGGAGCGGGGAGCTGTTTTTT. The full variable domain, with the rest looked up from reference TRBV11-2 and TRBJ2-2, is EAGVAQSPRYKIIEKRQSVAFWCNPISGHATLYWYQQILGQGPKLLIQFQNNGVVDDSQLPKDRFSAERLKGVDSTLKIQPAKLEDSAVYLCASSLQLAGSGELFFGEGSRLTVL.

The gene calls are TRBV2 and TRBJ2-1; tentatively, D is TRBD2 (5 bases). Germline V CDR1 and CDR2: SNHLY, FYNNEI. V was cut by 6 bases and J by 6 bases, with 9 bases left in between. The CDR3 contains 12 residues. CDR3: CASRGDSNEQFF. The CDR3 DNA reads TGTGCCAGCAGGGGAGATTCCAATGAGCAGTTCTTC. Full variable domain (rest looked up from reference TRBV2 and TRBJ2-1): EPEVTQTPSHQVTQMGQEVILRCVPISNHLYFYWYRQILGQKVEFLVSFYNNEISEKSEIFDDQFSVERPDGSNFTLKIRSTKLEDSAMYFCASRGDSNEQFFGPGTRLTVL.

Concerning this clone itself: Other DNA sequences in the sample encode the same CDR3. The rearrangement uses TRBV10-3 and TRBJ2-2; TRBD1 is a possible D gene (5 bases). This CDR3 region has 16 residues. With 0 bases removed from V and 1 base from J, the gap between germline ends came to 9 bases. In germline, CDR1 is ENHRY, CDR2 SYGVKD. The CDR3 is CAISESGQGNTGELFF. As DNA, the CDR3 is TGTGCCATCAGTGAGTCGGGGCAGGGGAACACCGGGGAGCTGTTTTTT.